This T cell receptor beta chain was documented in a study of CD8 T cells in Susac syndrome. Regarding the study as a whole: Roughly 5 Susac-specific public clones appeared in CD8+ TEMRA repertoires, and some 16 in total CD8+ repertoires.

The length of the CDR3 is 14 residues. V lost 3 bases to trimming and J lost 5 bases, with 14 bases between them. CDR1 is MNHEY and CDR2 is SMNVEV in the germline V gene (reference sequence). About this clonotype itself: As yet, its antigen is unknown.

Roughly 0.45 to 1 ug RNA was reverse transcribed with random hexamers. The immunoSEQ assay covered 54 Vbeta and 13 Jbeta segments for CDR3. One entry per CDR3 protein results from TCRdb running MiXCR on the immunoSEQ multiplex PCR reads. The sample lists approximately 94,000 distinct CDR3 sequences; 95% were seen once. This sequence was found in a human donor with Susac syndrome. This sequence joins TRBV27 and TRBJ2-7; tentatively, D is TRBD1 (5 bases). Sample: CD8+ T cells from PBMCs. This CDR3 reads CASSFGRESNEQYF. The CDR3 DNA reads as TGTGCCAGCAGTTTTGGCAGGGAAAGCAACGAGCAGTACTTC.